Presented here are 12 T cell receptor beta chains from one specimen sequenced in a study of control samples from healthy donors and cancer patients (dated by TCRdb to about 2020). Library method: the immunoSEQ multiplex PCR assay. TCRdb limited this immuneACCESS table to in-frame rearrangements with V and J called. A share of clones is missing; checked studies link under half to unresolved V genes, and the rest is unexplained. This sample comprises about 130,000 clones, roughly 92% of them detected only once. Together, the top ten hold 0.58% of the sample. The specimen was PBMCs. Every receptor here comes from a man aged 80 or over with head and neck cancer.

This rearrangement joins TRBV19 to TRBJ2-7, with 7 nucleotides matching TRBD1. With V trimmed by 4 bases and J by 4 bases, 13 bases remained unmatched. Germline CDR1 is LNHDA and CDR2 is SQIVND (reference sequence). This CDR3 comprises 16 residues. The CDR3 loop is CASSRGFEGQFYEQYF. The CDR3 DNA reads as TGTGCCAGTAGTAGAGGCTTTGAGGGACAGTTTTACGAGCAGTACTTC.

The chain recombines TRBV7-2 with TRBJ2-1, with D perhaps matching TRBD2 (5 bases). CDR1 is SGHTA and CDR2 is FQGNSA in the germline V gene. V gave up 5 bases and J gave up 2 bases, with 7 bases separating them. This CDR3 contains 13 residues. The CDR3 sequence is CASSRSAYNEQFF. The CDR3 bases are TGTGCCAGCAGCCGTAGCGCCTACAATGAGCAGTTCTTC. Based on the CDR3 plus reference TRBV7-2 and TRBJ2-1, the full variable domain is GAGVSQSPSNKVTEKGKDVELRCDPISGHTALYWYRQSLGQGLEFLIYFQGNSAPDKSGLPSDRFSAERTGGSVSTLTIQRTQQEDSAVYLCASSRSAYNEQFFGPGTRLTVL.

This chain joins TRBV5-6 and TRBJ2-3; D gene uncertain. V was cut by 4 bases and J by 0 bases, with 6 bases left in between. CDR1 SGHDT and CDR2 YYEEEE come from the germline V gene. The CDR3 length is 13 residues. The CDR3 bases are TGTGCCAGCAGCCGATCCAGCACAGATACGCAGTATTTT. It translates to CASSRSSTDTQYF.

The CDR3: CASSKAHRGRQTNEKLFF. The CDR3, as DNA: TGTGCCAGCAGCAAAGCGCACAGGGGTCGTCAAACTAATGAAAAACTGTTTTTT. The chain couples TRBV21-1 to TRBJ1-4; the table gives TRBD1 as D, unverified against the DNA. TRBV21-1 is a listed pseudogene. The CDR3 is 18 residues long.

The chain employs TRBV6-5 and TRBJ1-5; 7 bases are a match to TRBD1. The CDR3 totals 14 residues. V shed 10 bases, J shed 7 bases, and the junction held 13 bases outside the gene matches. Germline lookup yields CDR1 MNHEY and CDR2 SVGAGI. The DNA of the CDR3 is TGTGCCACTGCCTCAGACAGGGTCTACCAGCCCCAGCATTTT. It is translated as CATASDRVYQPQHF.

This sequence joins TRBV5-1 and TRBJ1-4; D is undetermined. The germline V and J ends were trimmed by 10 bases and 2 bases, with 12 bases remaining between them. The CDR3 loop spans 13 amino acids. CDR1 and CDR2 from the germline V gene are SGHRS and YFSETQ. CDR3 loop: CASQETTNEKLFF. The CDR3 nucleotides are TGCGCCTCCCAAGAGACGACTAATGAAAAACTGTTTTTT.

This chain joins TRBV11-2 and TRBJ2-1; 7 positions agree with TRBD2. Per germline, CDR1 SGHAT and CDR2 FQNNGV. V shed 2 bases, J shed 11 bases, and the junction held 9 bases outside the gene matches. The CDR3 spans 14 residues. The CDR3 reads CASSLFLAENQQFF. For the CDR3, the DNA is TGTGCCAGCAGCTTATTTCTAGCGGAGAACCAGCAGTTCTTC.

Concerning this clone: The junction and the germline gene differ at one end; a read error may be behind it. The V gene is TRBV5-1, the J gene TRBJ1-2, with D perhaps TRBD1 (6 bases). Germline V lookup: CDR1 SGHRS, CDR2 YFSETQ. CDR3 length equals 14 residues. In DNA form, the CDR3 reads TGCGCCAGCAGTTTGGACAGACTCAACTATGGCTACACCTTC. Amino acids: CASSLDRLNYGYTF. The full variable domain, completed using reference TRBV5-1 and TRBJ1-2, is KAGVTQTPRYLIKTRGQQVTLSCSPISGHRSVSWYQQTPGQGLQFLFEYFSETQRNKGNFPGRFSGRQFSNSRSEMNVSTLELGDSALYLCASSLDRLNYGYTFGSGTRLTVV.

The chain employs TRBV15 and TRBJ2-1; TRBD2 is a possible D gene (6 bases). V dropped 8 bases and J dropped 3 bases, with 14 bases sitting between them. Germline values: CDR1 LNHNV, CDR2 YYDKDF (reference sequence). The CDR3 is 14 residues long. The CDR3: CATSGERIYNEQFF. The CDR3 DNA reads as TGTGCCACCTCGGGGGAGCGGATCTACAATGAGCAGTTCTTC.

The chain is built from TRBV9 and TRBJ2-3; TRBD2 matches 7 bases. Germline trimming cut 0 bases from V and 0 bases from J; bases unmatched to any gene: 4. The V gene's germline CDR1 is SGDLS and CDR2 YYNGEE. CDR3 length equals 16 residues. CDR3 in DNA: TGTGCCAGCAGCGTAGGCGGGAGCGCTAGCACAGATACGCAGTATTTT. The encoded protein is CASSVGGSASTDTQYF.

V gene TRBV27 combines with J gene TRBJ2-1, with D hard to call. There are 14 residues in the CDR3. CDR1 and CDR2 (germline): MNHEY, SMNVEV (reference sequence). V was pared by 7 bases and J by 6 bases, with 16 bases between. The CDR3 DNA sequence: TGTGCCAGCAAACGGTCAGAAGCTTTCAATGAGCAGTTCTTC. It is translated as CASKRSEAFNEQFF.

The genes are TRBV5-6 and TRBJ2-7, with a tentative D call TRBD2 (5 bases). The V and J ends lost 0 bases and 0 bases respectively, with 7 bases between them. The CDR3 is 14 amino acids. Germline CDR1 SGHDT, CDR2 YYEEEE. The CDR3 loop reads CASSLGGFSYEQYF. CDR3 DNA sequence: TGTGCCAGCAGCTTGGGAGGGTTCTCCTACGAGCAGTACTTC.